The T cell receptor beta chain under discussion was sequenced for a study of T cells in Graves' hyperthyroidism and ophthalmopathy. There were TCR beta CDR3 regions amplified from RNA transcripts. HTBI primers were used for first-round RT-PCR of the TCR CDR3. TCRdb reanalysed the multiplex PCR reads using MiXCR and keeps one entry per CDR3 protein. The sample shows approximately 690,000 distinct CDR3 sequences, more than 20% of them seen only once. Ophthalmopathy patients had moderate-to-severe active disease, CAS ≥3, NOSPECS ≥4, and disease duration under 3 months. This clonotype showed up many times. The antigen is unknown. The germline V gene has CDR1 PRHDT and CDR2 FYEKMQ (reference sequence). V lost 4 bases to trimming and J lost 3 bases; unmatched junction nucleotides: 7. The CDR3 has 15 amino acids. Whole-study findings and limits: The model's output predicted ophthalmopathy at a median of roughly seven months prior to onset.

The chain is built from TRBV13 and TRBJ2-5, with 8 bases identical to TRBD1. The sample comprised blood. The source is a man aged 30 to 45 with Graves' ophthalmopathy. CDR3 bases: TGTGCCAGCAGCTCGAGACAGGGGATGGAAGAGACCCAGTACTTC. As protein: CASSSRQGMEETQYF.